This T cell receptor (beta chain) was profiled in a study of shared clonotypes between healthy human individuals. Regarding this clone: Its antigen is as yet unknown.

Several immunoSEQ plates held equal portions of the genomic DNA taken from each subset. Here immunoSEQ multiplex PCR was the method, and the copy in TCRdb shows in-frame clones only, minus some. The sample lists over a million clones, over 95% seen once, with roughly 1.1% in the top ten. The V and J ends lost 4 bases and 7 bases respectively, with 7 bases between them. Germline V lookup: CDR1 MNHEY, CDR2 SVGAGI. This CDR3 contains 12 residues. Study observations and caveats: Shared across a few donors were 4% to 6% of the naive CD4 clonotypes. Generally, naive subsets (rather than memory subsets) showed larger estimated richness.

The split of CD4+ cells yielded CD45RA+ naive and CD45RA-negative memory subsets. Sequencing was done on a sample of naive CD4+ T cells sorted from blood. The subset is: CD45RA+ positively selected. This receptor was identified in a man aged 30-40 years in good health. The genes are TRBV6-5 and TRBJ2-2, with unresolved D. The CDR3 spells CASSFIGGELFF. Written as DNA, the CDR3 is TGTGCCAGCAGTTTCATTGGCGGGGAGCTGTTTTTT.